This TCR beta chain was sequenced during a study of T cell responses to AZD1222 COVID-19 vaccine. Study results and limitations: Only a handful of AZD1222 recipients were seropositive at baseline. Reportedly, nearly half of unique spike TCRs recognized epitopes outside B.1.351/B.1.1.7 mutations.

The assay was immunoSEQ multiplex PCR, and TCRdb's table has in-frame clones only and misses some. The sample shows roughly 100,000 clones, approximately 86% of them seen only once. V dropped 4 bases and J dropped 9 bases, with 17 bases sitting between them. The CDR3 is 13 amino acids. Germline CDR1 reads SGHRS; CDR2 reads YFSETQ. Concerning this clone itself: Its antigen is unknown.

Sequencing used peripheral blood, obtained 28 days after the second dose of the MenACWY control vaccine. This receptor was obtained from an adult who received the MenACWY meningococcal vaccine as a control. The J gene is TRBJ2-7, the V gene TRBV5-1; perhaps D is TRBD1 or TRBD2 (5 bases each). The CDR3 DNA is TGCGCCAGCAGCCCAAACCGGGACCTCGGGCAGTACTTC. Residues: CASSPNRDLGQYF.